This T cell receptor beta chain is from a study of T cell responses to AZD1222 COVID-19 vaccine. Study-level points and caveats: Clonal diversity may have been underestimated in mostly white British donors. Close to half of all spike-specific TCRs reportedly target regions of the variants that are unmutated. Just a handful of AZD1222 recipients tested seropositive at baseline.

This CDR3 contains 12 residues. The V gene's germline CDR1 is MNHEY and CDR2 SMNVEV (reference sequence). V shed 5 bases and J shed 4 bases, with 9 bases lying between them. Profiling relied on immunoSEQ multiplex PCR, and the TCRdb table lists in-frame clones only, not all of them. The sample includes about 130,000 clones, approximately 90% of them seen just once. Points on this clone: What it recognizes is unknown.

Sequenced material: peripheral blood, taken on day 0 of AZD1222 vaccination. This receptor was taken from an adult in good health. The chain joins TRBV27 to TRBJ2-7, with TRBD1 as a possible D gene (5 bases). The CDR3 sequence: CASSHKGYEQYF. Here the CDR3 DNA reads TGTGCCAGCAGTCATAAGGGGTACGAGCAGTACTTC.